The 29 T cell receptor beta chains presented below share a single source sample, sequenced in a study of cytomegalovirus exposure and HLA in healthy donors (dated by TCRdb to about 2017). The library was generated by the immunoSEQ multiplex PCR assay. A mixture of 60 forward primers for TCR Vbeta segments and 13 reverse primers for TCR Jbeta segments was used in the multiplex PCR. TCRdb obtained this table from immuneACCESS and retained in-frame rearrangements with V and J assigned. These tables miss some clones; where compared with another copy, unresolved V genes account for less than half of the shortfall, and the remainder is unexplained. The sample contains approximately 88,000 clones, 76% of them found a single time. Clones ranked in the top ten supply roughly 4.8% of the sample. Sequenced: PBMCs. The receptor source for this set is a man aged 25 to 45 in good health and CMV-seropositive.

The gene calls are TRBV21-1 and TRBJ2-7; TRBD2 reflects the table's D call only, with no check against the DNA. TRBV21-1 is recorded as a pseudogene. This CDR3 has 15 residues. The CDR3 sequence: CASSKRGALTYEQYF. The CDR3 DNA reads TGTGCCAGCAGCAAACGCGGGGCCCTAACCTACGAGCAGTACTTC.

This clone has only a few counts. Distinct nucleotide sequences in the sample also encode this CDR3. V gene TRBV7-9 combines with J gene TRBJ1-5; 7 positions match TRBD1. V was clipped by 3 bases and J by 4 bases; unmatched bases: 3. The CDR3 sequence is 14 residues long. Germline V gives CDR1 SEHNR, CDR2 FQNEAQ (reference sequence). The CDR3 is CASSLGQPNQPQHF. CDR3 DNA sequence: TGTGCCAGCAGCTTGGGACAGCCGAATCAGCCCCAGCATTTT.

The chain recombines TRBV6-1 with TRBJ1-2; 7 nucleotides line up with TRBD1. The CDR3 has 14 residues. Germline-derived CDR1 and CDR2 are MNHNS and SASEGT. The V and J ends lost 5 bases and 4 bases, in that order; junction bases with no gene match: 7. This chain's CDR3 is CASSRRTGTYGYTF. CDR3 DNA: TGTGCCAGCAGTCGCAGGACAGGTACCTATGGCTACACCTTC.

The rearrangement uses TRBV19 and TRBJ1-4, with D possibly TRBD1 on 6 matching bases. Germline V gene sequence: CDR1 LNHDA, CDR2 SQIVND (reference sequence). V lost 3 bases, J lost 4 bases, and 12 bases lay in between. There are 15 residues in the CDR3. The CDR3 DNA reads as TGTGCCAGTAGTATCAGGGGAGGGAGTAATGAAAAACTGTTTTTT. Amino acid sequence: CASSIRGGSNEKLFF.

This rearrangement joins TRBV5-4 to TRBJ2-1; D ambiguous. Germline V gene lookup returns CDR1 SGHNT and CDR2 YYREEE (reference sequence). Trimming cost V 7 bases and J 8 bases, with 10 bases left between them. There are 11 residues in the CDR3. The CDR3 coding sequence is TGTGCCAGCCATTCGGTGGATGAGCAGTTCTTC. Amino acids: CASHSVDEQFF.

The J gene is TRBJ2-3, the V gene TRBV5-1; TRBD2 agrees at 12 bases. Germline V gene data show CDR1 as SGHRS and CDR2 as YFSETQ. The J segment lost 2 bases and the V segment lost 4 bases, leaving 8 bases of the junction unmatched. CDR3 length: 17 amino acids. CDR3 DNA sequence: TGCGCCAGCAGCCTACCTAGCGGGAGGGGAGACACAGATACGCAGTATTTT. Residues: CASSLPSGRGDTDTQYF.

V and J are TRBV19 and TRBJ2-3, with a tentative D call TRBD1 (6 bases). Germline V gene data show CDR1 as LNHDA and CDR2 as SQIVND (reference sequence). This CDR3 region has 12 residues. V dropped 8 bases and J dropped 6 bases, with 12 bases sitting between them. The CDR3 here is CASRFQGDTQYF. The CDR3 bases are TGTGCCAGTCGCTTCCAGGGGGATACGCAGTATTTT. The complete variable domain, with remaining parts taken from reference TRBV19 and TRBJ2-3, reads DGGITQSPKYLFRKEGQNVTLSCEQNLNHDAMYWYRQDPGQGLRLIYYSQIVNDFQKGDIAEGYSVSREKKESFPLTVTSAQKNPTAFYLCASRFQGDTQYFGPGTRLTVL.

V usage is TRBV9 and J usage is TRBJ1-3, with TRBD1 identical over 8 bases. The J segment lost 0 bases and the V segment lost 2 bases, leaving 4 bases of the junction unmatched. Germline assignment: CDR1 SGDLS and CDR2 YYNGEE. There are 16 residues in the CDR3. The CDR3 loop is CASSVGTGSSGNTIYF. The DNA of the CDR3 is TGTGCCAGCAGCGTGGGGACAGGAAGCTCTGGAAACACCATATATTTT.

Here the CDR3 reads CASSSPSASGANTGELFF. In DNA, the CDR3 is TGTGCCAGCAGCTCCCCCTCGGCTAGCGGCGCGAACACCGGGGAGCTGTTTTTT. The rearrangement joins TRBV28 to TRBJ2-2; 7 positions match TRBD2. With V trimmed by 6 bases and J by 0 bases, 13 bases remained unmatched. The germline V gene encodes CDR1 MDHEN and CDR2 SYDVKM. The CDR3 consists of 18 residues.

The genes are TRBV29-1 and TRBJ2-3; D gene ambiguous. Germline V gene data show CDR1 as SQVTM and CDR2 as ANQGSEA. Trimming cost V 4 bases and J 2 bases, with 7 bases left between them. The CDR3 consists of 12 residues. The CDR3 spells CSVASSTDTQYF. DNA for the CDR3: TGCAGCGTTGCCTCGTCCACAGATACGCAGTATTTT.

This chain joins TRBV27 and TRBJ2-7; D not resolved. V was clipped by 0 bases and J by 0 bases, with 9 bases between them. The CDR3 length is 15 residues. Per the germline V gene, CDR1 is MNHEY and CDR2 is SMNVEV (reference sequence). The CDR3 loop is CASSLSSVSSYEQYF. CDR3 nucleotide sequence: TGTGCCAGCAGTTTATCCTCGGTGAGCTCCTACGAGCAGTACTTC.

This chain connects TRBV9 to TRBJ1-2; 8 nucleotides align to TRBD1. The V segment lost 4 bases and the J segment 4 bases; nucleotides outside the gene matches: 12. The CDR3 extends over 16 amino acids. Germline V gives CDR1 SGDLS, CDR2 YYNGEE. The CDR3 region has the DNA TGTGCCAGCAGCCTCACCGGACAGGGAGGATTCTATGGCTACACCTTC. Its translation is CASSLTGQGGFYGYTF.

Only a few counts were recorded for this clone. The V call is TRBV11-1, the J call TRBJ2-1; 9 bases align to TRBD2. This CDR3 comprises 14 residues. J gave up 8 bases and V 1 base, and 3 bases lay outside the gene matches. Germline lookup yields CDR1 SGHAT and CDR2 FQDESV (reference sequence). The CDR3 spells CASSLEAGGYEQFF. CDR3 nucleotides: TGTGCCAGCAGCTTAGAAGCGGGAGGATATGAGCAGTTCTTC.

The V call is TRBV6-6, the J call TRBJ2-5; 12 positions agree with TRBD2. The CDR3 is 14 amino acids. Trimming took 6 bases from V and 4 from J; bases not matched to a gene: 3. From germline, CDR1 is MNHNY and CDR2 SVGAGI (reference sequence). CDR3 sequence (DNA): TGTGCCAGCAGACCTAGCGGGGGGGCAGAGACCCAGTACTTC. It specifies CASRPSGGAETQYF.

The chain couples TRBV5-1 to TRBJ2-1, with 16 bases that match TRBD2. The ends lost 7 bases at V and 12 bases at J; junction bases unmatched: 7. The CDR3 sequence is 14 residues long. CDR1 is SGHRS and CDR2 is YFSETQ in the germline V gene. CDR3 nucleotides: TGCGCCAGCCTTTTGGGGACTAGCGGGGGGGCGCAGTTCTTC. Translating it yields CASLLGTSGGAQFF.

This rearrangement joins TRBV7-9 to TRBJ2-1; 8 bases agree with TRBD2. The germline CDR1 and CDR2 sequences are SEHNR and FQNEAQ (reference sequence). The CDR3 is 15 residues long. V was pared by 3 bases and J by 7 bases, with 8 bases of the junction left unmatched. The CDR3 loop is CASSLTSAQSNEQFF. The CDR3 region has the DNA TGTGCCAGCAGCTTGACTAGCGCCCAGTCGAATGAGCAGTTCTTC.

This clone was seen a few times. The V call is TRBV5-6, the J call TRBJ1-3; 7 nucleotides align to TRBD1. V shed 2 bases and J 2 bases; nucleotides not matched to a gene: 7. Germline CDR1 and CDR2: SGHDT and YYEEEE. This CDR3 has 16 amino acids. The CDR3 region is CASSLIGQGAGNTIYF. CDR3 DNA sequence: TGTGCCAGCAGCTTAATTGGGCAGGGGGCTGGAAACACCATATATTTT.

This clone was seen once. The gene calls are TRBV9 and TRBJ1-1; 10 bases are shared with TRBD1. Unmatched junction bases numbered 6, after V lost 4 bases and J lost 3 bases. The CDR3 consists of 15 residues. In germline, CDR1 is SGDLS, CDR2 YYNGEE. CDR3 residues: CASSPRDRGYTEAFF. CDR3 DNA: TGTGCCAGCAGCCCACGGGACAGGGGTTACACTGAAGCTTTCTTT. The variable domain in full, completed from reference TRBV9 and TRBJ1-1, reads DSGVTQTPKHLITATGQRVTLRCSPRSGDLSVYWYQQSLDQGLQFLIQYYNGEERAKGNILERFSAQQFPDLHSELNLSSLELGDSALYFCASSPRDRGYTEAFFGQGTRLTVV.

V and J are TRBV2 and TRBJ2-5; TRBD2 aligns across 9 bases. V shed 6 bases and J 5 bases; nucleotides not matched to a gene: 10. The CDR3 runs to 15 residues. The germline V gene has CDR1 SNHLY and CDR2 FYNNEI. In DNA, the CDR3 is TGTGCCAGCAGGGCTACTAGCGGGCGAGGGGAGACCCAGTACTTC. Protein sequence: CASRATSGRGETQYF.

The CDR3 protein is CASNSPGRGETQYF. The CDR3 nucleotides are TGCGCCAGCAATTCTCCGGGGAGGGGGGAGACCCAGTACTTC. V gene TRBV4-1 combines with J gene TRBJ2-5; possible D gene TRBD2, 7 bases. Germline CDR1 MGHRA, CDR2 YSYEKL. The V gene lost 7 bases and the J gene lost 5 bases, with 17 bases spanning the gap. There are 14 residues in the CDR3.

V usage is TRBV15 and J usage is TRBJ2-2; 8 positions agree with TRBD2. Germline values: CDR1 LNHNV, CDR2 YYDKDF (reference sequence). This CDR3 spans 15 amino acids. V shed 1 base, J shed 5 bases, and the junction held 3 bases outside the gene matches. The CDR3 DNA reads as TGTGCCACCAGCAGAGGCACGGGGGGGACCGGGGAGCTGTTTTTT. Encoded protein: CATSRGTGGTGELFF.

This chain joins TRBV12-5 and TRBJ2-1, with 7 bases lining up with TRBD2. Germline V gene data show CDR1 as LGHNT and CDR2 as FRNRAP. This CDR3 has 17 amino acids. With 6 bases clipped from V and 0 bases from J, the junction kept 11 bases outside the gene matches. In DNA, the CDR3 is TGTGCTAGTGGCTCCCCTCAGGGCGGGAGCTCCTACAATGAGCAGTTCTTC. Amino acids: CASGSPQGGSSYNEQFF.

The J gene is TRBJ2-1, the V gene TRBV6-6, with D possibly matching TRBD1 (6 bases). The CDR3 is 15 residues long. Germline V gene lookup returns CDR1 MNHNY and CDR2 SVGAGI (reference sequence). V lost 7 bases and J lost 4, with 17 bases in between. DNA of the CDR3: TGTGCCAGCACCATCCCCGGCAGGGGATACAATGAGCAGTTCTTC. Translating it yields CASTIPGRGYNEQFF.

CDR3 loop: CASSSSPGGEEAFF. In nucleotides, the CDR3 is TGTGCCAGCAGTTCCTCCCCGGGGGGCGAAGAAGCTTTCTTT. This chain links TRBV27 with TRBJ1-1; tentatively, D is TRBD1 (6 bases). V lost 4 bases to trimming and J lost 8 bases, with 17 bases between them. The CDR3 spans 14 residues. CDR1 is MNHEY and CDR2 is SMNVEV in the germline V gene (reference sequence).

On this clone itself: Compared with germline, one end of the junction differs, possibly owing to a read error. This sequence joins TRBV7-9 and TRBJ1-5, with TRBD1 matching over 8 bases. The CDR3 extends over 13 amino acids. Germline V gene data show CDR1 as SEHNR and CDR2 as FQNEAQ (reference sequence). CDR3 sequence: CSSGQGLRQPQHF. The CDR3 DNA follows: TGTTCCAGCGGACAGGGCCTCCGTCAGCCCCAGCATTTT.

The chain combines TRBV10-2 with TRBJ1-2; D remains ambiguous. V shed 1 base and J shed 1 base, with 10 bases lying between them. Germline CDR1 is WSHSY and CDR2 is SAAADI. The CDR3 runs to 15 residues. The CDR3 here is CASSEWAVNNYGYTF. The DNA of the CDR3 is TGCGCCAGCAGTGAGTGGGCAGTTAATAACTATGGCTACACCTTC.

This clone was seen ten or more times. The V and J genes are TRBV6-5 and TRBJ1-6; TRBD1 agrees at 7 bases. The germline gives CDR1 MNHEY, CDR2 SVGAGI. The J segment lost 6 bases and the V segment lost 7 bases, leaving 3 bases of the junction unmatched. CDR3 size: 13 residues. CDR3 sequence reads: CASTGQVNSPLHF. DNA of the CDR3: TGTGCCAGCACCGGACAGGTTAATTCACCCCTCCACTTT.

This rearrangement joins TRBV7-3 to TRBJ2-7, with 8 bases fitting TRBD1. V lost 11 bases, J lost 1 base, and 4 bases stayed unmatched. Germline-derived CDR1 and CDR2 are SGHTA and FQGTGA. There are 12 residues in the CDR3. CDR3 protein: CACGQGSYEQYF. CDR3 DNA sequence: TGTGCCTGCGGACAGGGTTCCTACGAGCAGTACTTC.

This chain uses TRBV13 with TRBJ2-7; 10 bases align to TRBD2. The germline V gene has CDR1 PRHDT and CDR2 FYEKMQ (reference sequence). The V gene end was trimmed by 4 bases and the J gene end by 6 bases; junction bases not matched to a gene: 9. This CDR3 has 15 residues. In nucleotides, the CDR3 is TGTGCCAGCAGCTCGGGAGCGGGAGGGCCTCGCGAGCAGTACTTC. This sequence encodes CASSSGAGGPREQYF.